This T cell receptor (beta chain) originates from a study of blood T cell repertoires in COVID-19. Study details: From T cells, B-cell-depleted T cells, or PBMCs came the material, which was cDNA or gDNA.

Clones were read by immunoSEQ multiplex PCR, and TCRdb kept only the in-frame ones, dropping some. The table includes around 40,000 clones, over 70% detected once. The source material was peripheral blood. This clonotype originated in a middle-aged man with active or convalescent COVID-19.

The DNA of the CDR3 is TGTGCCAGCAGCGGGTGGACAGGATCAAATGAAAAACTGTTTTTT. Residues: CASSGWTGSNEKLFF. This chain connects TRBV5-6 to TRBJ1-4, with TRBD1 matching over 7 bases. Trimming took 4 bases from V and 5 from J; bases not matched to a gene: 8. This CDR3 comprises 15 residues. Looked up from germline, CDR1 is SGHDT and CDR2 is YYEEEE.